The clone carrying this TCR beta chain has a single count. Repertoires were generated with immunoSEQ multiplex PCR, while TCRdb's copy carries only in-frame clones and drops some. Of around 150,000 clones listed, around 84% are singletons. The data belong to a study of blood T cell repertoires in COVID-19. This sequence originates from a man in his forties who had recovered from COVID-19. Sequenced material: PBMCs or T cells enriched from blood (not recorded which).

In DNA form, the CDR3 reads TGTGCCAGCAGCGTGGGCACGGGACGGGGGGAGCAGTTCTTC. Translated: CASSVGTGRGEQFF. This sequence joins TRBV9 and TRBJ2-1; D possibly corresponds to TRBD2 (6 bases). Germline CDR1 and CDR2: SGDLS and YYNGEE. There are 14 residues in the CDR3. V was trimmed by 2 bases and J by 10 bases, leaving 16 bases between them.